What follows are 4 T cell receptor beta chains derived from one specimen sequenced in a study of blood T cell repertoires in COVID-19. Using immunoSEQ multiplex PCR, the repertoire was profiled, and TCRdb retains in-frame clones only, with some absent. The data contain about 330,000 clones, roughly 90% of them singletons. The sequenced material came from peripheral blood. These receptors were collected from a man between 18 and 35 years old who had recovered from COVID-19.

The sample holds one count of this clone. This chain uses TRBV6-5 with TRBJ1-2; D ambiguous. The length of the CDR3 is 13 residues. Trimming pared 6 bases from V and 6 bases from J, leaving 14 bases between. Germline loops: CDR1 MNHEY, CDR2 SVGAGI. CDR3 in DNA: TGTGCCAGCAGAAACGGGAGGGAGAATGGCTACACCTTC. This gives the protein CASRNGRENGYTF.

The chain is built from TRBV9 and TRBJ2-6; TRBD1 aligns across 10 bases. Germline V lookup: CDR1 SGDLS, CDR2 YYNGEE. V shed 3 bases, J shed 2 bases, and the junction held 14 bases outside the gene matches. This CDR3 region has 20 residues. The CDR3 nucleotides read TGTGCCAGCAGCGCCCCGGGACAGGGGAGGGCTAACACTGGGGCCAACGTCCTGACTTTC. It specifies CASSAPGQGRANTGANVLTF.

This chain uses TRBV7-3 with TRBJ1-1, with 9 bases identical to TRBD1. The CDR3 runs 14 residues. Germline loops: CDR1 SGHTA, CDR2 FQGTGA. With V trimmed by 3 bases and J by 2 bases, 1 base remained unmatched. As DNA, the CDR3 is TGTGCCAGCAGCTTGGACAGGGGAAACACTGAAGCTTTCTTT. It codes for CASSLDRGNTEAFF.

This chain uses TRBV7-9 with TRBJ1-1; D is ambiguous. The germline V and J ends were trimmed by 2 bases and 1 base, with 8 bases remaining between them. This CDR3 has 14 amino acids. Germline V CDR1 and CDR2: SEHNR, FQNEAQ (reference sequence). The CDR3 DNA sequence: TGTGCCAGCAGCTTACAGGTTCGGAACACTGAAGCTTTCTTT. It codes for CASSLQVRNTEAFF.